This TCR beta chain appears in the sequencing data of a study of blood T cell repertoires in COVID-19. About the research overall: Samples representing acute and convalescent COVID-19 were sourced from the United States, Italy and Spain. Nucleic acid was either cDNA or gDNA, and it came from T cells, B-cell-depleted T cells, or PBMCs.

In the original workflow: The assay estimated nucleated cells by amplifying reference gene primers. Measured with immunoSEQ multiplex PCR; TCRdb has only the in-frame clones, and not every one. V and J calls and clone size are given by that table; D and trimming were obtained from the DNA. The sample holds roughly 250,000 clones, around four fifths seen once. Germline V CDR1 and CDR2: SGHVS, FQNEAQ. The CDR3 contains 16 residues. V shed 0 bases, J shed 10 bases, and the junction held 8 bases outside the gene matches. The sequenced sample was peripheral blood. The source is a woman in her forties with active or convalescent COVID-19. The V and J genes are TRBV7-8 and TRBJ1-6, with 8 bases fitting TRBD1. DNA for the CDR3: TGTGCCAGCAGCTTAGCGCAAGACAGGGGAGTGTCACCCCTCCACTTT. Translated: CASSLAQDRGVSPLHF.